These 5 T cell receptor beta chains originate from one sample sequenced in a study of cytomegalovirus exposure and HLA in healthy donors. The PCR made use of 60 Vbeta and 13 Jbeta primers. Clones were read by immunoSEQ multiplex PCR, and TCRdb kept only the in-frame ones, dropping some. This sample has around 150,000 clones; less than 80% occur once, and the top ten carry approximately 2.3%. The sample taken for sequencing was PBMCs. These receptors all come from a man aged 40-50 years in good health and CMV-seronegative.

The chain couples TRBV5-1 to TRBJ2-1, with D unresolved. V was trimmed by 4 bases and J by 6 bases, leaving 14 bases between them. CDR1 is SGHRS, CDR2 YFSETQ, per germline. This CDR3 has 14 amino acids. The CDR3 region is CASSPTALVNEQFF. CDR3 nucleotide sequence: TGCGCCAGCAGCCCTACCGCCCTAGTCAATGAGCAGTTCTTC.

The chain uses TRBV14 and TRBJ2-2, with D uncertain. This CDR3 has 15 amino acids. V dropped 1 base and J dropped 1 base, with 7 bases sitting between them. Germline V gene data show CDR1 as SGHDN and CDR2 as FVKESK. The CDR3 bases are TGTGCCAGCAGCCAAGTTCGACTGAACACCGGGGAGCTGTTTTTT. It yields the protein CASSQVRLNTGELFF.

The rearrangement links TRBV2 to TRBJ2-1, with a weak D call TRBD1 (6 bases). The CDR3 covers 12 residues. V was shortened by 8 bases and J by 4 bases, with 9 bases between the two germline ends. Germline V gene lookup returns CDR1 SNHLY and CDR2 FYNNEI. CDR3 protein: CASQGRYNEQFF. CDR3 coding DNA: TGTGCCAGCCAGGGGAGATACAATGAGCAGTTCTTC.

As DNA, the CDR3 is TGTGCCAGCAGTCCCCCAGGGGATTATCTCTACGAGCAGTACTTC. Translated, it gives CASSPPGDYLYEQYF. The chain combines TRBV28 with TRBJ2-7, with D possibly being TRBD1 (6 bases). Germline CDR1 and CDR2: MDHEN and SYDVKM. Between the trimmed V and J ends, which lost 5 bases and 3 bases, there was a span of 17 bases. CDR3 length equals 15 residues.

In this sample, this clone turned up a few times. The rearrangement uses TRBV2 and TRBJ2-3; 7 nucleotides match TRBD2. This CDR3 has 15 amino acids. Germline loops: CDR1 SNHLY, CDR2 FYNNEI. V lost 4 bases to trimming and J lost 3 bases; unmatched junction nucleotides: 7. Here the CDR3 DNA reads TGTGCCAGCAGTGGAGGTAGCGGGCTTACAGATACGCAGTATTTT. Translating gives CASSGGSGLTDTQYF.